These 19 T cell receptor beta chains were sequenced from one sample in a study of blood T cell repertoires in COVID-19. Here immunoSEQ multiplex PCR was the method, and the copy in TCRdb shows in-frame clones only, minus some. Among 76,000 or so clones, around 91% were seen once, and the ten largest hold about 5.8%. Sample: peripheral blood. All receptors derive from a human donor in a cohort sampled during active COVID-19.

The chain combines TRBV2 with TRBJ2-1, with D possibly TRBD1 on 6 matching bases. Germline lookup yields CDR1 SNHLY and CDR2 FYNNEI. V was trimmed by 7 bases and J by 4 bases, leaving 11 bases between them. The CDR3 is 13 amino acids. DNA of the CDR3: TGTGCCAGCATTGAGACAGGTTACAATGAGCAGTTCTTC. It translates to CASIETGYNEQFF.

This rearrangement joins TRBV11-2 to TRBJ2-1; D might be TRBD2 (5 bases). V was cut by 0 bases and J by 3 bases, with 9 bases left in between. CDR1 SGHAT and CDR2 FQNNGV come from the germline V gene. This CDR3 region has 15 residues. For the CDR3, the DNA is TGTGCCAGCAGCTTAGATCCCCGGGACTACAATGAGCAGTTCTTC. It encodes CASSLDPRDYNEQFF.

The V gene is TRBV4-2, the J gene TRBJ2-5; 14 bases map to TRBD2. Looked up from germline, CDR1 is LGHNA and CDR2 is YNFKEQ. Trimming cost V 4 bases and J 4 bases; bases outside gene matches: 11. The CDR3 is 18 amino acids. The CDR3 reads CASSRTSGGSDRPETQYF. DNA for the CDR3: TGTGCCAGCAGCCGGACTAGCGGGGGGTCTGACCGCCCAGAGACCCAGTACTTC.

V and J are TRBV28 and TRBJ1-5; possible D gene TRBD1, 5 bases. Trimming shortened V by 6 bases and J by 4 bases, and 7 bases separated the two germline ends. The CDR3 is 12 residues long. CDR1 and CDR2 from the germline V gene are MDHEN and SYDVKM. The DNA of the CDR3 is TGTGCCAGCAGGGCAGGGAATCAGCCCCAGCATTTT. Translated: CASRAGNQPQHF.

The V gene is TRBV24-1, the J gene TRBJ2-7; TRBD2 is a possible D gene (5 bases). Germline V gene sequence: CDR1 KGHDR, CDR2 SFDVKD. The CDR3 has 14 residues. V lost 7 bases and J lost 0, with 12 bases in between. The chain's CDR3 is CATSPRRSSYEQYF. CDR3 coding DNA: TGTGCCACCAGCCCCAGGAGGAGCTCCTACGAGCAGTACTTC.

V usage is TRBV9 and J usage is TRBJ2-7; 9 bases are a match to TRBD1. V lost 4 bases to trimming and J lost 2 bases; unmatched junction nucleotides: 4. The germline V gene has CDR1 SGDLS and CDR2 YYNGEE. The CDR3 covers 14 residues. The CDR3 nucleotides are TGTGCCAGCAGCATAGGACAGGGGACCTACGAGCAGTACTTC. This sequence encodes CASSIGQGTYEQYF. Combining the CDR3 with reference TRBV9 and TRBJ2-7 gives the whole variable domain DSGVTQTPKHLITATGQRVTLRCSPRSGDLSVYWYQQSLDQGLQFLIQYYNGEERAKGNILERFSAQQFPDLHSELNLSSLELGDSALYFCASSIGQGTYEQYFGPGTRLTVT.

The DNA of the CDR3 is TGTGCCAGCAGTTTACCGCTATCTAATGAAAAACTGTTTTTT. Its protein product is CASSLPLSNEKLFF. V usage is TRBV28 and J usage is TRBJ1-4; D gene ambiguous. This CDR3 region has 14 residues. Trimming shortened V by 2 bases and J by 3 bases, and 7 bases separated the two germline ends. CDR1 MDHEN and CDR2 SYDVKM come from the germline V gene.

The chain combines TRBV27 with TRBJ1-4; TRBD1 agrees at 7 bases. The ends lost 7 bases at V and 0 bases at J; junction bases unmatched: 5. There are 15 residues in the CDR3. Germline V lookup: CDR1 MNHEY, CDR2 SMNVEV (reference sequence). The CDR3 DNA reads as TGTGCCAGCACCTACAGGGGCACAACTAATGAAAAACTGTTTTTT. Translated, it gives CASTYRGTTNEKLFF. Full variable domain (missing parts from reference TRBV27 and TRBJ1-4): EAQVTQNPRYLITVTGKKLTVTCSQNMNHEYMSWYRQDPGLGLRQIYYSMNVEVTDKGDVPEGYKVSRKEKRNFPLILESPSPNQTSLYFCASTYRGTTNEKLFFGSGTQLSVL.

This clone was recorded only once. The CDR3 spells CASSLTRYQPQHF. CDR3 DNA: TGTGCCAGCTCGCTGACAAGATATCAGCCCCAGCATTTT. The rearrangement joins TRBV3-1 (or the pseudogene TRBV3-2) to TRBJ1-5; D gene ambiguous. Germline V gene sequence: CDR1 LGHDT, CDR2 YNNKEL (reference sequence). V lost 8 bases, J lost 5 bases, and 13 bases lay in between. The length of the CDR3 is 13 residues.

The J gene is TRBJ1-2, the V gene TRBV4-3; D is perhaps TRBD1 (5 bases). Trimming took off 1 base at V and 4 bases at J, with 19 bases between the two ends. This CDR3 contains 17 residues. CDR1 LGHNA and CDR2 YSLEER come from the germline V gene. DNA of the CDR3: TGCGCCAGCAGCCAAGGAAGGCCAGGGACTTACTCCTATGGCTACACCTTC. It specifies CASSQGRPGTYSYGYTF.

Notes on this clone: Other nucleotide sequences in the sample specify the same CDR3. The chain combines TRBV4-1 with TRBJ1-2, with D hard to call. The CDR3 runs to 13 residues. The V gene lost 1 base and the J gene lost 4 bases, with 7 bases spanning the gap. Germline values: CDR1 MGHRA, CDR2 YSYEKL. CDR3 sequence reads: CASSQVSVYGYTF. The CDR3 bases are TGCGCCAGCAGCCAAGTGTCAGTCTATGGCTACACCTTC.

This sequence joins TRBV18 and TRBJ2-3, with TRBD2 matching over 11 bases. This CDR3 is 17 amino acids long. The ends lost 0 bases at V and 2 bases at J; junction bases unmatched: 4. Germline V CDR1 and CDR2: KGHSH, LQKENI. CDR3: CASSPPTSGAPTDTQYF. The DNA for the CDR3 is TGTGCCAGCTCACCACCGACTAGCGGGGCACCCACAGATACGCAGTATTTT.

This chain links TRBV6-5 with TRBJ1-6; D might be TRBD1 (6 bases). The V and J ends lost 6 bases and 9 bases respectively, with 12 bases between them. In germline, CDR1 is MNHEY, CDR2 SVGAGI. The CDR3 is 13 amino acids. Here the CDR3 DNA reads TGTGCCAGCAGGGGGGGGCTTCGTTCACCCCTCCACTTT. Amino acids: CASRGGLRSPLHF.

This CDR3 reads CASSPRQGGNEQYF. The DNA of the CDR3 is TGTGCCAGCAGCCCCCGTCAAGGGGGAAACGAGCAGTACTTC. The J gene is TRBJ2-7, the V gene TRBV7-2; TRBD1 might be the D (6 bases). The CDR3 spans 14 residues. CDR1 is SGHTA and CDR2 is FQGNSA in the germline V gene. V shed 5 bases and J shed 5 bases, with 16 bases lying between them.

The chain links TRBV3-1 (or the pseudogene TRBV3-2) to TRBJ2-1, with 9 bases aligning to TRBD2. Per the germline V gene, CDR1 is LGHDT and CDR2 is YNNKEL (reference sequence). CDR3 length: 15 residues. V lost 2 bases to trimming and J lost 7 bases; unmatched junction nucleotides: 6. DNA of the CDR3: TGTGCCAGCAGCCAAAGAAGCGGGGGGCGAAATGAGCAGTTCTTC. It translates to CASSQRSGGRNEQFF.

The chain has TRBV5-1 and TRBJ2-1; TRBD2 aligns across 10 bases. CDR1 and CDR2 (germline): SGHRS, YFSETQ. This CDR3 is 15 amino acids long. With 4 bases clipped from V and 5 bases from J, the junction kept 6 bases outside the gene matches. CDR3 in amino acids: CASSTVAGGHNEQFF. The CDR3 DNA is TGCGCCAGCAGCACCGTAGCGGGGGGCCACAATGAGCAGTTCTTC.

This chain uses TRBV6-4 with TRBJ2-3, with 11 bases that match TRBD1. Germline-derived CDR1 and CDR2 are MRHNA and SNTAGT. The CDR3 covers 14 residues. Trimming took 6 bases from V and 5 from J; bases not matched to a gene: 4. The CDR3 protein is CASSPGTGGDTQYF. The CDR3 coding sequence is TGTGCCAGCAGCCCCGGGACAGGGGGAGATACGCAGTATTTT.

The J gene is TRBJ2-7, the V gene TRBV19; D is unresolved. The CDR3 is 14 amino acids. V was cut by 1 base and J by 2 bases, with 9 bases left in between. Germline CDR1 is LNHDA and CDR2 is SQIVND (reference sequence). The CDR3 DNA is TGTGCCAGTAGTATAGGGGCAACCGCCTACGAGCAGTACTTC. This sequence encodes CASSIGATAYEQYF.

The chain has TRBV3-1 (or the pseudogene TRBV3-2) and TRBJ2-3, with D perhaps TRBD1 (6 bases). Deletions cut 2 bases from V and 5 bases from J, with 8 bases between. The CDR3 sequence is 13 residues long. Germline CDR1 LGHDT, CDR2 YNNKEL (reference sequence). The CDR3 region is CASSQRGGDTQYF. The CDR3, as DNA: TGTGCCAGCAGCCAACGAGGGGGAGATACGCAGTATTTT.